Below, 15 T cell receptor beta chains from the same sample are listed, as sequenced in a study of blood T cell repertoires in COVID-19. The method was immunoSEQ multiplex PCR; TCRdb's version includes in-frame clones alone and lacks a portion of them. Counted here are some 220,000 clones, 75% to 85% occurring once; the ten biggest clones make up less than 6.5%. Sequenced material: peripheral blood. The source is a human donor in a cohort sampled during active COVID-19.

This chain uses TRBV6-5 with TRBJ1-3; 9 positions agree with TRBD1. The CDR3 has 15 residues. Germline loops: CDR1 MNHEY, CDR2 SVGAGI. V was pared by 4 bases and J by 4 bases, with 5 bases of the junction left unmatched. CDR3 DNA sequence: TGTGCCAGCAGTTTGAACAGGGGGCCAGGAAACACCATATATTTT. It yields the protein CASSLNRGPGNTIYF.

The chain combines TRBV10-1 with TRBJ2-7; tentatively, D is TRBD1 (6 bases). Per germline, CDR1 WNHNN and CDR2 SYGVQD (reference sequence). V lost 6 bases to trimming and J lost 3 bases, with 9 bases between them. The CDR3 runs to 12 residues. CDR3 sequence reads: CASSARGYEQYF. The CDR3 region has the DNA TGCGCCAGCAGCGCCAGGGGCTACGAGCAGTACTTC.

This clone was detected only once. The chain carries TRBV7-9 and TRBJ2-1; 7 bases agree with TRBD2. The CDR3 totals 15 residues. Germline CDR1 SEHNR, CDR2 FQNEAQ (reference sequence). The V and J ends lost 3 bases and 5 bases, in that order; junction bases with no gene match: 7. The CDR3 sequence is CASSFRVGGNNEQFF. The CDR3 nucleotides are TGTGCCAGCAGCTTCCGTGTGGGAGGGAACAATGAGCAGTTCTTC.

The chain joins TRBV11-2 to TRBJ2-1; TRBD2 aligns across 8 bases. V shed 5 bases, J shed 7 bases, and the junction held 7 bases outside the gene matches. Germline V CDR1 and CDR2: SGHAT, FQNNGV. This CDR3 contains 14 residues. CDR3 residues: CASSRGLAENEQFF. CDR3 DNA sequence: TGTGCCAGCAGCCGCGGACTAGCTGAAAATGAGCAGTTCTTC.

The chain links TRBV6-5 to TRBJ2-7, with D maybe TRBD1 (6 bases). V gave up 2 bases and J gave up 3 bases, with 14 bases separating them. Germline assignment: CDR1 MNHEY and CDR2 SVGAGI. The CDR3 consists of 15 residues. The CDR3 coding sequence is TGTGCCAGCAGTTACCGAACAGGGATCTACTACGAGCAGTACTTC. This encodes CASSYRTGIYYEQYF.

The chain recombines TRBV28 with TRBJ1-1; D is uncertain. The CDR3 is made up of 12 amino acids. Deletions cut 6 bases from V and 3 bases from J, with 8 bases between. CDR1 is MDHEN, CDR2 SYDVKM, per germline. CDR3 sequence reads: CASRSGYTEAFF. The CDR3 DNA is TGTGCCAGCAGAAGCGGCTACACTGAAGCTTTCTTT. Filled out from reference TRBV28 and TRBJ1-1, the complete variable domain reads DVKVTQSSRYLVKRTGEKVFLECVQDMDHENMFWYRQDPGLGLRLIYFSYDVKMKEKGDIPEGYSVSREKKERFSLILESASTNQTSMYLCASRSGYTEAFFGQGTRLTVV.

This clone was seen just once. As DNA, the CDR3 is TGTGCCAGCAGCTTGGGGCAGGGGAGCATGAACACTGAAGCTTTCTTT. Its protein product is CASSLGQGSMNTEAFF. J is TRBJ1-1 and V is TRBV5-6, with D tentatively TRBD1 (6 bases). The CDR3 covers 16 residues. Deletions cut 0 bases from V and 0 bases from J, with 12 bases between. The germline V gene has CDR1 SGHDT and CDR2 YYEEEE.

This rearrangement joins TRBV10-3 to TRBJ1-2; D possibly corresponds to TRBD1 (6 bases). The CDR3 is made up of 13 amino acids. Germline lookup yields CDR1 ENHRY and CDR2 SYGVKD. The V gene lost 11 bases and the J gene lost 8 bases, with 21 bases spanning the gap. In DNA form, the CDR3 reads TGTGCCGTCGCCCTAGGGGGTAAGGAAGGCTACACCTTC. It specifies CAVALGGKEGYTF.

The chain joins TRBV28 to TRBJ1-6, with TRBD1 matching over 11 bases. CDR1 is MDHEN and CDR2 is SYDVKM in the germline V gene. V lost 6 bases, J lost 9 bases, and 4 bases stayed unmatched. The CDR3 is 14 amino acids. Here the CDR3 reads CASRPDRGPSPLHF. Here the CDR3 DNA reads TGTGCCAGCAGGCCGGACAGGGGGCCTTCACCCCTCCACTTT.

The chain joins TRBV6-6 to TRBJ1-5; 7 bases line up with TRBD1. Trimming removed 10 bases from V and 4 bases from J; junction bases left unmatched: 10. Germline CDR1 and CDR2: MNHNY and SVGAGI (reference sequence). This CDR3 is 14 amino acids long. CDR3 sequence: CATRRAGGNQPQHF. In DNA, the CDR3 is TGTGCCACACGAAGGGCAGGGGGGAATCAGCCCCAGCATTTT.

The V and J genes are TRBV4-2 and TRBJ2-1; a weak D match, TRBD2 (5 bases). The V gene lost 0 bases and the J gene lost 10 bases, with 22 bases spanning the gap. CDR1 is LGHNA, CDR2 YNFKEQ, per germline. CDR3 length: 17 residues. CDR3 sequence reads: CASSQETLGVGGAEQFF. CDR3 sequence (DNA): TGTGCCAGCAGCCAAGAAACACTCGGGGTCGGAGGTGCCGAGCAGTTCTTC.

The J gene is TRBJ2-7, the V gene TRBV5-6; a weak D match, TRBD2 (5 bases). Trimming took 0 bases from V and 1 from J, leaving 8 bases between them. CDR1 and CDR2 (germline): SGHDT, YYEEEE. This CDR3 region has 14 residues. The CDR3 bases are TGTGCCAGCAGCTTGGGGCCGGGATCCTACGAGCAGTACTTC. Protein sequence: CASSLGPGSYEQYF.

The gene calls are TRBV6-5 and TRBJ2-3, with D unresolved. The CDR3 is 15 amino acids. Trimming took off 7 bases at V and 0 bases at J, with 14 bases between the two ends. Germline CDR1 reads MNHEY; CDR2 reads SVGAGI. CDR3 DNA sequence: TGTGCCAGCAAACCACAGCCATCTAGCACAGATACGCAGTATTTT. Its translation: CASKPQPSSTDTQYF.

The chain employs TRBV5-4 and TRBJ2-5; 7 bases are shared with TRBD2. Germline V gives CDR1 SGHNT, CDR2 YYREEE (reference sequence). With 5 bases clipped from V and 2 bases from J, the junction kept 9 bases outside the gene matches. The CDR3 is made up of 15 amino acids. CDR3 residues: CASRGQRGPQETQYF. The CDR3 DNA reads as TGTGCCAGCAGAGGCCAGCGGGGACCACAAGAGACCCAGTACTTC.

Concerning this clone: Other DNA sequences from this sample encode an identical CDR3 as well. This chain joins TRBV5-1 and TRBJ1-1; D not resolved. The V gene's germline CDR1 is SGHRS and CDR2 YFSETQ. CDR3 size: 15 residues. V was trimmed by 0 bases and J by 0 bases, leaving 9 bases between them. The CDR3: CASSLGTGLNTEAFF. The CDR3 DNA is TGCGCCAGCAGCTTGGGGACGGGATTGAACACTGAAGCTTTCTTT. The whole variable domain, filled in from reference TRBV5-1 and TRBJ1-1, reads KAGVTQTPRYLIKTRGQQVTLSCSPISGHRSVSWYQQTPGQGLQFLFEYFSETQRNKGNFPGRFSGRQFSNSRSEMNVSTLELGDSALYLCASSLGTGLNTEAFFGQGTRLTVV.